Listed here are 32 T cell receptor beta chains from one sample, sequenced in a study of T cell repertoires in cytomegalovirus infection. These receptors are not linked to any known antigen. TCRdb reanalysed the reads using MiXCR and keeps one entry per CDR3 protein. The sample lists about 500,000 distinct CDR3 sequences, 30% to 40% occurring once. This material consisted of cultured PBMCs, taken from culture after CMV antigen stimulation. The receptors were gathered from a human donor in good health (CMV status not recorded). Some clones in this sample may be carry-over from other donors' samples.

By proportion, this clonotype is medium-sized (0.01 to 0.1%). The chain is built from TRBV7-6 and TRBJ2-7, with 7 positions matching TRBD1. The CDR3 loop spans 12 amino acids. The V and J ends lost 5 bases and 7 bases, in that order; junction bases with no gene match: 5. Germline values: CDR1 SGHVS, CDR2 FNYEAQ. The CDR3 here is CASSQTGLEQYF. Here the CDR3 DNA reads TGTGCCAGCAGCCAGACAGGGCTGGAGCAGTACTTC.

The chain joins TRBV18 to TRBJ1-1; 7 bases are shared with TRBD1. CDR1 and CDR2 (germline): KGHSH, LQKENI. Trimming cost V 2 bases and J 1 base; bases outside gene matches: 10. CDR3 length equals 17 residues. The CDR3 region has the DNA TGTGCCAGCTCACCATTAACAGGGGTCGGAAGGAACACTGAAGCTTTCTTT. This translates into CASSPLTGVGRNTEAFF.

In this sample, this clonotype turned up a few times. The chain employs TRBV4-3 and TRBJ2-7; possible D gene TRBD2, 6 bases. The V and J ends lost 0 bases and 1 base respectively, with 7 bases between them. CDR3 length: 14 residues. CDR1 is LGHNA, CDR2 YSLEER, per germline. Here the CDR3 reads CASSQERESYEQYV. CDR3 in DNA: TGCGCCAGCAGCCAAGAACGGGAGTCCTACGAGCAGTACGTC.

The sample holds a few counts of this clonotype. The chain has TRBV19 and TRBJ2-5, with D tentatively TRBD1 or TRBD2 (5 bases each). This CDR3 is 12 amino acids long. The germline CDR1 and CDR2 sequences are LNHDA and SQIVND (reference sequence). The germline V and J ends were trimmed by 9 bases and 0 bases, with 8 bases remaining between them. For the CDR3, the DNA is TGTGCCAGGGGACGAAACCAAGAGACCCAGTACTTC. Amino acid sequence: CARGRNQETQYF. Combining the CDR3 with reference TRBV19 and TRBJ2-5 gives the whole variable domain DGGITQSPKYLFRKEGQNVTLSCEQNLNHDAMYWYRQDPGQGLRLIYYSQIVNDFQKGDIAEGYSVSREKKESFPLTVTSAQKNPTAFYLCARGRNQETQYFGPGTRLLVL.

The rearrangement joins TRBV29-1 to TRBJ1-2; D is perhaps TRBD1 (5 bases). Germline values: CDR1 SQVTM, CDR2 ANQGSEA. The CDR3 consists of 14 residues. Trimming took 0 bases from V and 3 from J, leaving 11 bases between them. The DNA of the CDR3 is TGCAGCGTTGAAGACAGGGTGAGGGACTATGGCTACACCTTC. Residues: CSVEDRVRDYGYTF.

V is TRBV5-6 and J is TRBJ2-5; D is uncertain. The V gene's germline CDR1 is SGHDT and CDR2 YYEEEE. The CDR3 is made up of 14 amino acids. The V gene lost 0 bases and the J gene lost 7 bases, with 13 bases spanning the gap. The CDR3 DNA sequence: TGTGCCAGCAGCTTGGACGGCTATTACGGGACCCAGTACTTC. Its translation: CASSLDGYYGTQYF.

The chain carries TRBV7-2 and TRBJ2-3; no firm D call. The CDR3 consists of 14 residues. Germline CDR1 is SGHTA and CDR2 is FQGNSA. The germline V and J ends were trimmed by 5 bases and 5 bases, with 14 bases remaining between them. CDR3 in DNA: TGTGCCAGCAGCCTATACGACCGAATAGATACGCAGTATTTT. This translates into CASSLYDRIDTQYF. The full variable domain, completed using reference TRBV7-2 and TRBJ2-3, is GAGVSQSPSNKVTEKGKDVELRCDPISGHTALYWYRQSLGQGLEFLIYFQGNSAPDKSGLPSDRFSAERTGGSVSTLTIQRTQQEDSAVYLCASSLYDRIDTQYFGPGTRLTVL.

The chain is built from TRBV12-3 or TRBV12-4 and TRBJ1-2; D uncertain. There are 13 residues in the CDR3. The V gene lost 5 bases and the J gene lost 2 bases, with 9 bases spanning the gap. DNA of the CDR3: TGTGCCAGCAGTACCGGGGAGAACTATGGCTACACCTTC. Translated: CASSTGENYGYTF.

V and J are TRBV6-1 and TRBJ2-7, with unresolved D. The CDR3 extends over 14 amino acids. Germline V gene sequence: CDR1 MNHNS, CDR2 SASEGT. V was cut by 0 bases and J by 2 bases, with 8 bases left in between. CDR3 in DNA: TGTGCCAGCAGTGAAGCGCTTGTGGCCTACGAGCAGTACGTC. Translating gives CASSEALVAYEQYV.

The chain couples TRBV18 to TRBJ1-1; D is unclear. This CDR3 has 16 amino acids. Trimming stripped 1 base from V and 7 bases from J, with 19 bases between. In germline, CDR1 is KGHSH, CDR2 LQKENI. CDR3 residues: CASSPLRTVRASEAFF. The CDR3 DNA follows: TGTGCCAGCTCACCACTTAGAACAGTAAGGGCGAGTGAAGCTTTCTTT.

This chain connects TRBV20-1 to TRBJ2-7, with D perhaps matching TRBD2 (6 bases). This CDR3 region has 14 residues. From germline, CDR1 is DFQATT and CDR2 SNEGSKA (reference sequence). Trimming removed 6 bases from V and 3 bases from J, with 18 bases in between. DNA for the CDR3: TGCAGTGCCCCAAGGCCCGGGAGTCACTACGAGCAGTACTTC. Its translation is CSAPRPGSHYEQYF.

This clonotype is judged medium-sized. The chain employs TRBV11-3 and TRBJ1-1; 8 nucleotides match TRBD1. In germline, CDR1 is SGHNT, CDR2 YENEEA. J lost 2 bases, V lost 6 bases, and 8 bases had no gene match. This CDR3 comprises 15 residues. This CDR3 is CASRRTGTGNTEAFF. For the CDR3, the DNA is TGTGCCAGCAGACGAACCGGGACAGGAAACACTGAAGCTTTCTTT. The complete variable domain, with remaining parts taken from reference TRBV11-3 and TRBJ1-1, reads EAGVVQSPRYKIIEKKQPVAFWCNPISGHNTLYWYLQNLGQGPELLIRYENEEAVDDSQLPKDRFSAERLKGVDSTLKIQPAELGDSAVYLCASRRTGTGNTEAFFGQGTRLTVV.

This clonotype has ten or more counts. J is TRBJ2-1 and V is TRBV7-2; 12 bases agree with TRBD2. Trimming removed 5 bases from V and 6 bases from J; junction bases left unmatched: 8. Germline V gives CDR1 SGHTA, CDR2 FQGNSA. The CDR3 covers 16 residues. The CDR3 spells CASSHYLAGGSNEQFF. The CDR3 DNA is TGTGCCAGCAGCCATTATCTAGCGGGGGGGTCCAATGAGCAGTTCTTC.

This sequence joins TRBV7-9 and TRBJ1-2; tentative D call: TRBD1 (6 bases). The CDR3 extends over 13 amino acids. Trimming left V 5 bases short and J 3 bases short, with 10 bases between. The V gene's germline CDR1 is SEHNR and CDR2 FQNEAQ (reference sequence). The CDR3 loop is CASSADRYYGYTF. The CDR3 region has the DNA TGTGCCAGCAGCGCGGACAGATACTATGGCTACACCTTC. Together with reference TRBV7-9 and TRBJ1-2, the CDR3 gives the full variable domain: DTGVSQNPRHKITKRGQNVTFRCDPISEHNRLYWYRQTLGQGPEFLTYFQNEAQLEKSRLLSDRFSAERPKGSFSTLEIQRTEQGDSAMYLCASSADRYYGYTFGSGTRLTVV.

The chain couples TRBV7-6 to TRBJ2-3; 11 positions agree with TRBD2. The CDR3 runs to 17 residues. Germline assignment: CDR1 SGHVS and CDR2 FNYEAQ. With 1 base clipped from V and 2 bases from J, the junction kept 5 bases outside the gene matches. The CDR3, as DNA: TGTGCCAGCAGCTTAGATGGACTAGCGGGCACCACAGATACGCAGTATTTT. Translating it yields CASSLDGLAGTTDTQYF.

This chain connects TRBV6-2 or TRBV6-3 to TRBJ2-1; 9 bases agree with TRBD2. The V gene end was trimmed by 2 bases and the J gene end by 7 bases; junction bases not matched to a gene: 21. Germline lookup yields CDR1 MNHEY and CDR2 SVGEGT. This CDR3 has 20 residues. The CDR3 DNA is TGTGCCAGCAGTTACAGCCCGACTAGCGGAAGTCTCCCCCTTCGGAATGAGCAGTTCTTC. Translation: CASSYSPTSGSLPLRNEQFF.

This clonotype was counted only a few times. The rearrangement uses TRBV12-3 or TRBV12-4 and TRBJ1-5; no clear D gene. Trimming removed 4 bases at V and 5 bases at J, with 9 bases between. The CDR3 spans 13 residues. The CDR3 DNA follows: TGTGCCAGCAGTTGGGTTTTTCATCAGCCCCAGCATTTT. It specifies CASSWVFHQPQHF.

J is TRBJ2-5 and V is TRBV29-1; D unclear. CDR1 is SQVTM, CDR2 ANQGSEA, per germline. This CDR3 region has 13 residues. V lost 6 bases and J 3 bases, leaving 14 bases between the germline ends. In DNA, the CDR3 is TGCAGCGTATTGAGTCCGCCTAAAGAGACCCAGTACTTC. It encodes CSVLSPPKETQYF.

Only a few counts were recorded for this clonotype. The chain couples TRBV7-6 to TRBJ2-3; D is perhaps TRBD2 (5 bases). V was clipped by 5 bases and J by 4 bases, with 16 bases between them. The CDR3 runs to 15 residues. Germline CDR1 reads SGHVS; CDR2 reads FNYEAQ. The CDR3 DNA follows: TGTGCCAGCAGCCGCGACGGGGAGATCGCAGATACGCAGTATTTT. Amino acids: CASSRDGEIADTQYF.

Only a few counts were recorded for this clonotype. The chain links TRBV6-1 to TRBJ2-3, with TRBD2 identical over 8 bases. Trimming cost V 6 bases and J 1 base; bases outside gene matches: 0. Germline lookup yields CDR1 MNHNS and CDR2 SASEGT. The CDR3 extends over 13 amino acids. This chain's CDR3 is CASRAGGTDTQYF. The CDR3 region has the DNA TGTGCCAGCAGAGCGGGAGGCACAGATACGCAGTATTTT.

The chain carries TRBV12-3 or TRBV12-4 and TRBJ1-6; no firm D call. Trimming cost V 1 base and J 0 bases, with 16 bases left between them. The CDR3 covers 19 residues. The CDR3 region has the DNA TGTGCCAGCAGTTTAGTGGGAGACTTCTTGAGCTCCTATAATTCACCCCTCCACTTT. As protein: CASSLVGDFLSSYNSPLHF.

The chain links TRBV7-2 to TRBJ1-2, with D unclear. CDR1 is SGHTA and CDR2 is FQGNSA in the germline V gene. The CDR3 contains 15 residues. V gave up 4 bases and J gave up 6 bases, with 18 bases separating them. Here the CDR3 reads CASSSNPSRRDGYTF. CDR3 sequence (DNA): TGTGCCAGCAGCTCTAACCCCTCTCGGCGGGATGGCTACACCTTC.

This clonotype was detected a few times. CDR3 in amino acids: CASSQDRWAGARAGELFF. In DNA, the CDR3 is TGCGCCAGCAGCCAAGATCGGTGGGCGGGGGCGCGGGCCGGGGAGCTGTTTTTT. The rearrangement joins TRBV4-1 to TRBJ2-2; a weak D match, TRBD2 (7 bases). The germline V gene encodes CDR1 MGHRA and CDR2 YSYEKL. Trimming shortened V by 0 bases and J by 6 bases, and 20 bases separated the two germline ends. The CDR3 runs to 18 residues.

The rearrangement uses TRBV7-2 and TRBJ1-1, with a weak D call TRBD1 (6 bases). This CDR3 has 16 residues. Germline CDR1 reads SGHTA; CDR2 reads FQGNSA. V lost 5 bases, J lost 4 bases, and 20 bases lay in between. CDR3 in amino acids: CASSLGWGGGGTEAFF. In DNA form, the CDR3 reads TGTGCCAGCAGCCTAGGGTGGGGGGGCGGGGGCACTGAAGCTTTCTTT.

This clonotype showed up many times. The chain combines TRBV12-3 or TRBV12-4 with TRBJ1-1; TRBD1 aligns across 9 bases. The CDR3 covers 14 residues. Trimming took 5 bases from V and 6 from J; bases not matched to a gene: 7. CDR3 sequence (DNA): TGTGCCAGCAGTGGGGACAGGGCCAGAGCTGAAGCTTTCTTT. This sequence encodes CASSGDRARAEAFF.

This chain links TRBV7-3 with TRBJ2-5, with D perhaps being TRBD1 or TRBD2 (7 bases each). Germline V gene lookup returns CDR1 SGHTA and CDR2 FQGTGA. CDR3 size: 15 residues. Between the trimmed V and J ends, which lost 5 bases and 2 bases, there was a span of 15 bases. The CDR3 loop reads CASSQGGQIQETQYF. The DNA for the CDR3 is TGTGCCAGCAGCCAGGGGGGGCAGATTCAAGAGACCCAGTACTTC. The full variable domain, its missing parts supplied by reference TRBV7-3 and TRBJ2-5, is GAGVSQTPSNKVTEKGKYVELRCDPISGHTALYWYRQSLGQGPEFLIYFQGTGAADDSGLPNDRFFAVRPEGSVSTLKIQRTERGDSAVYLCASSQGGQIQETQYFGPGTRLLVL.

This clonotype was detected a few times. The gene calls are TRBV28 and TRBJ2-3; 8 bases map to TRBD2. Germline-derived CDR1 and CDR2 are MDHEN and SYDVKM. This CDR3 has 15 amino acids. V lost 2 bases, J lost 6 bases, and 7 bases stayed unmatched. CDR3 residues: CASSLGGRRGDTQYF. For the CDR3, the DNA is TGTGCCAGCAGTTTAGGCGGGAGGCGCGGGGATACGCAGTATTTT. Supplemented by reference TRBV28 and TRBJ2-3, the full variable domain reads DVKVTQSSRYLVKRTGEKVFLECVQDMDHENMFWYRQDPGLGLRLIYFSYDVKMKEKGDIPEGYSVSREKKERFSLILESASTNQTSMYLCASSLGGRRGDTQYFGPGTRLTVL.

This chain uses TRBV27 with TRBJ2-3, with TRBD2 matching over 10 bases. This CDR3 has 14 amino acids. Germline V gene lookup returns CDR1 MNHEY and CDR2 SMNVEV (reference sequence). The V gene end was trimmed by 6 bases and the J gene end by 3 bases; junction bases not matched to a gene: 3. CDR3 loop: CASRGTSATDTQYF. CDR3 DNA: TGTGCCAGCAGAGGGACTAGCGCGACAGATACGCAGTATTTT.

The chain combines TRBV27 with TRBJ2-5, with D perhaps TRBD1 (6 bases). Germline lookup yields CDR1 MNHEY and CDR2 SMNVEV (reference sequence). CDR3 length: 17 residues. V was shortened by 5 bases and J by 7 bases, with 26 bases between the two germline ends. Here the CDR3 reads CASSSHRAYASVLTQYF. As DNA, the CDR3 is TGTGCCAGCAGTAGCCACAGGGCTTACGCCTCCGTGTTGACCCAGTACTTC.

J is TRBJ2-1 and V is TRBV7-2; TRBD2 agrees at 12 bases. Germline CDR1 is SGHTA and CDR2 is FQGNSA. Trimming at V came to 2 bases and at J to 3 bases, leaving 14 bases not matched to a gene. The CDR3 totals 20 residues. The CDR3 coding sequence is TGTGCCAGCAGCTTAACTAGCGGGAGGTACGAAACGTCCTTCTACAATGAGCAGTTCTTC. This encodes CASSLTSGRYETSFYNEQFF.

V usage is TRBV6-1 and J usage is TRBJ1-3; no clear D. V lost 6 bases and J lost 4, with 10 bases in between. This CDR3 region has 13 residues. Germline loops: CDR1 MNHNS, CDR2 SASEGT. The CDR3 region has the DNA TGTGCCAGCAGACCAACCAGGGGAAACACCATATATTTT. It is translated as CASRPTRGNTIYF.

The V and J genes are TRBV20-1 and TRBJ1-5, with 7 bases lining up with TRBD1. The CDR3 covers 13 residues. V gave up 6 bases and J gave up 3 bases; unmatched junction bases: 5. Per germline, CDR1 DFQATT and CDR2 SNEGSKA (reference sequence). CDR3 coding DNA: TGCAGTGCAAGGACAGGAATCAATCAGCCCCAGCATTTT. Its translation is CSARTGINQPQHF.